The clone carrying this T cell receptor (beta chain) was seen a single time. Its cognate antigen is unknown. The sample comes from a study of siplizumab effects on memory and regulatory T cells. The V gene end was trimmed by 2 bases and the J gene end by 7 bases; junction bases not matched to a gene: 3. The CDR3 has 14 residues. Germline CDR1 reads SGHNT; CDR2 reads YYREEE (reference sequence). Using immunoSEQ multiplex PCR, the repertoire was profiled, and TCRdb retains in-frame clones only, with some absent. The data hold approximately 94,000 clones, with over 95% observed a single time. General observations from the study: A small minority of alloreactive clones were mapped to unstimulated subsets.

The clonotype originates from a human donor in good health. The chain carries TRBV5-4 and TRBJ2-2; TRBD1 aligns across 9 bases. Material: naive CD4+ T cells sorted from blood. The CDR3 is CASSLTGGNGELFF. CDR3 DNA sequence: TGTGCCAGCAGCTTAACAGGGGGCAACGGGGAGCTGTTTTTT. Drawing the rest from reference TRBV5-4 and TRBJ2-2, the complete variable domain is ETGVTQSPTHLIKTRGQQVTLRCSSQSGHNTVSWYQQALGQGPQFIFQYYREEENGRGNFPPRFSGLQFPNYSSELNVNALELDDSALYLCASSLTGGNGELFFGEGSRLTVL.